The entry below gives a single T cell receptor beta chain sequence along with its context. Its specificity is unknown. Blood was collected, approximately 2.5 ml per donor. From whole blood, total RNA was isolated without any sorting of T cells. The source of the sample is a study of monozygotic twins with inflammatory bowel disease. Study-wide results and caveats: The study supported no single strong signal or clonotype linked to IBD.

The study subjected TCRalpha and TCRbeta cDNA to two nested PCRs of approximately 16 and 10 cycles. For each CDR3 protein, TCRdb gives one entry from its re-call of the 5' RACE reads, without DNA. Reported are around 200,000 distinct CDR3 sequences; the ten largest clones contain around 1.5%. Germline V gene sequence: CDR1 MNHEY, CDR2 SVGAGI. CDR3 length: 17 residues. This chain connects TRBV6-5 to TRBJ2-7; the D call of TRBD2 rests on TCRdb alone, since no DNA is present to check it. The TCR originated in a human donor with ulcerative colitis or Crohn's disease, or a healthy co-twin of an affected twin (not recorded which). The sequencing input was blood. CDR3 residues: CASSYGTSGGTIYEQYF.